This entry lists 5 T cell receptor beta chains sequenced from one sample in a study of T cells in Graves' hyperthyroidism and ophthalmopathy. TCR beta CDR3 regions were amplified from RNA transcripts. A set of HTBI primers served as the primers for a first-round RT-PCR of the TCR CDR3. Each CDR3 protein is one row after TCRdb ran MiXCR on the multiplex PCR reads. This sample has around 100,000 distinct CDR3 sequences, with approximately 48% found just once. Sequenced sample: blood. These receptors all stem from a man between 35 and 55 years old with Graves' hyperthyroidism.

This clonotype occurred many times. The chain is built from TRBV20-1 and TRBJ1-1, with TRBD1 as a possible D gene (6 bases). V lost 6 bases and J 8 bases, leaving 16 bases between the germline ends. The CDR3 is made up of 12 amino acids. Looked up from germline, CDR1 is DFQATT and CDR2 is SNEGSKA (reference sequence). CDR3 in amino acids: CSAPLRQGEAFF. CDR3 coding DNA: TGCAGTGCCCCCCTGCGGCAGGGGGAAGCTTTCTTT.

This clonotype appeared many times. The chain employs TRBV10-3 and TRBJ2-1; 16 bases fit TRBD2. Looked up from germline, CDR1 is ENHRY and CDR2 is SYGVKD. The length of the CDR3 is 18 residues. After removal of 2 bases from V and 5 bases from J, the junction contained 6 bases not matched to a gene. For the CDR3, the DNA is TGTGCCATCAGTGAGCCGGGACTAGCGGGAGGGACGGACAATGAGCAGTTCTTC. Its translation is CAISEPGLAGGTDNEQFF.

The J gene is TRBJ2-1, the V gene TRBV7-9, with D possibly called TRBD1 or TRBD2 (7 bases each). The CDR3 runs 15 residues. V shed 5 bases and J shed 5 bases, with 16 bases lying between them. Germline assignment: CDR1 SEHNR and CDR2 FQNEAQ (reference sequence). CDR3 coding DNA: TGTGCCAGCAGCCCCCCGGCAGGGGGGGACAATGAGCAGTTCTTC. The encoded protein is CASSPPAGGDNEQFF.

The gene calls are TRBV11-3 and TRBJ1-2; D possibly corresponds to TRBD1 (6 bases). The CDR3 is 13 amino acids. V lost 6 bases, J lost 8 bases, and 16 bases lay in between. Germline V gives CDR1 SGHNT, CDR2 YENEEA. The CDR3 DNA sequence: TGTGCCAGCAGAATGGGGGCCCCCTGGGGCTACACCTTC. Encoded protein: CASRMGAPWGYTF. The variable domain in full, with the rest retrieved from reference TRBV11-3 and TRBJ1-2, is EAGVVQSPRYKIIEKKQPVAFWCNPISGHNTLYWYLQNLGQGPELLIRYENEEAVDDSQLPKDRFSAERLKGVDSTLKIQPAELGDSAVYLCASRMGAPWGYTFGSGTRLTVV.

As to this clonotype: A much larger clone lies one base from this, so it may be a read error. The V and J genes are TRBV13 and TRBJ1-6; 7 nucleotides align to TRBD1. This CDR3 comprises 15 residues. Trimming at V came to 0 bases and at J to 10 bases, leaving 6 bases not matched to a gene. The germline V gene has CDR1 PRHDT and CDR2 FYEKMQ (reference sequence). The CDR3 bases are TGTGCCAGCAGCTTAGGTGGGACAGAAGGGTCACCCCTCCACTTT. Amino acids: CASSLGGTEGSPLHF.